The 31 T cell receptor beta chains reported below all come from one sample, sequenced in a study of blood T cell repertoires in COVID-19. Assay used: immunoSEQ multiplex PCR; TCRdb lists only in-frame clones, some missing. The sample has some 150,000 clones; roughly 87% are singletons. The sequenced sample consisted of peripheral blood. The receptor set was obtained from a woman between 50 and 59 years old with acute or convalescent COVID-19.

The J gene is TRBJ2-7, the V gene TRBV3-1 (or the pseudogene TRBV3-2); 9 bases are shared with TRBD1. Germline V gene sequence: CDR1 LGHDT, CDR2 YNNKEL (reference sequence). The V and J ends lost 0 bases and 6 bases, in that order; junction bases with no gene match: 6. This CDR3 contains 15 residues. The CDR3 loop is CASSQDGTGHPEQYF. CDR3 nucleotide sequence: TGTGCCAGCAGCCAAGATGGGACAGGGCATCCCGAGCAGTACTTC.

V usage is TRBV9 and J usage is TRBJ2-3; D is unclear. V shed 1 base and J shed 6 bases, with 12 bases lying between them. Germline CDR1 reads SGDLS; CDR2 reads YYNGEE. The CDR3 runs to 14 residues. The CDR3 region has the DNA TGTGCCAGCAGCGTAAGTCTAGATAGGGATACGCAGTATTTT. Its translation: CASSVSLDRDTQYF.

The rearrangement joins TRBV7-2 to TRBJ2-7, with TRBD2 matching 7 bases. Germline V gene lookup returns CDR1 SGHTA and CDR2 FQGNSA. The CDR3 runs 13 residues. After removal of 3 bases from V and 2 bases from J, the junction contained 1 base not matched to a gene. The CDR3 nucleotides read TGTGCCAGCAGCTTTAGCGGGCCCTACGAGCAGTACTTC. It translates to CASSFSGPYEQYF.

The J gene is TRBJ2-1, the V gene TRBV24-1; 7 bases align to TRBD1. Germline CDR1 and CDR2: KGHDR and SFDVKD. After removal of 3 bases from V and 0 bases from J, the junction contained 4 bases not matched to a gene. The CDR3 covers 16 residues. The CDR3 spells CATSDPGQLSYNEQFF. CDR3 DNA sequence: TGTGCCACCAGTGATCCGGGACAGCTCTCCTACAATGAGCAGTTCTTC.

The rearrangement links TRBV7-8 to TRBJ1-1; D gene ambiguous. The CDR3 has 14 residues. Trimming stripped 5 bases from V and 5 bases from J, with 15 bases between. The V gene's germline CDR1 is SGHVS and CDR2 FQNEAQ. CDR3 nucleotide sequence: TGTGCCAGCAGCCGAGGGCCAACGGGGACTGAAGCTTTCTTT. Translated: CASSRGPTGTEAFF.

This chain connects TRBV9 to TRBJ1-4; the D is unclear. Between the trimmed V and J ends, which lost 2 bases and 3 bases, there was a span of 8 bases. Looked up from germline, CDR1 is SGDLS and CDR2 is YYNGEE. The CDR3 has 14 residues. CDR3 region: CASSVWQANEKLFF. The CDR3 DNA reads TGTGCCAGCAGCGTCTGGCAGGCTAATGAAAAACTGTTTTTT.

The chain combines TRBV12-3 or TRBV12-4 with TRBJ1-5, with D perhaps matching TRBD1 (6 bases). This CDR3 is built from 13 residues. V shed 5 bases and J shed 9 bases, with 14 bases lying between them. The DNA for the CDR3 is TGTGCCAGCAGTCCAGGGGTCTCGGGGCCCCAGCATTTT. This codes for CASSPGVSGPQHF.

V usage is TRBV5-1 and J usage is TRBJ1-2; D remains ambiguous. This CDR3 contains 13 residues. The germline gives CDR1 SGHRS, CDR2 YFSETQ. The ends were cut back, 5 bases at V and 0 bases at J, with 8 bases in the middle. The CDR3 protein is CASRDLANYGYTF. The CDR3 coding sequence is TGCGCCAGCAGAGACCTAGCTAACTATGGCTACACCTTC.

The chain carries TRBV28 and TRBJ1-1; TRBD1 might be the D (5 bases). Per germline, CDR1 MDHEN and CDR2 SYDVKM. Trimming shortened V by 6 bases and J by 4 bases, and 21 bases separated the two germline ends. The CDR3 runs 16 residues. CDR3 in amino acids: CASRIYFRAQSTEAFF. The CDR3, as DNA: TGTGCCAGCAGGATCTACTTCAGGGCCCAGAGCACTGAAGCTTTCTTT. Full variable domain (rest looked up from reference TRBV28 and TRBJ1-1): DVKVTQSSRYLVKRTGEKVFLECVQDMDHENMFWYRQDPGLGLRLIYFSYDVKMKEKGDIPEGYSVSREKKERFSLILESASTNQTSMYLCASRIYFRAQSTEAFFGQGTRLTVV.

Only a few counts were recorded for this clone. The rearrangement links TRBV7-3 to TRBJ2-7; 10 bases are shared with TRBD1. The CDR3 extends over 14 amino acids. In germline, CDR1 is SGHTA, CDR2 FQGTGA. V lost 2 bases, J lost 6 bases, and 4 bases stayed unmatched. The CDR3 nucleotides are TGTGCCAGCAGCTTAGGGGACAGGGGAGGCGAGCAGTACTTC. Translating it yields CASSLGDRGGEQYF. Full variable domain (missing parts from reference TRBV7-3 and TRBJ2-7): GAGVSQTPSNKVTEKGKYVELRCDPISGHTALYWYRQSLGQGPEFLIYFQGTGAADDSGLPNDRFFAVRPEGSVSTLKIQRTERGDSAVYLCASSLGDRGGEQYFGPGTRLTVT.

The gene calls are TRBV28 and TRBJ2-2; the D gene is possibly TRBD2 (6 bases). Germline V CDR1 and CDR2: MDHEN, SYDVKM. V lost 2 bases to trimming and J lost 4 bases, with 11 bases between them. CDR3 length: 15 amino acids. The CDR3 reads CASSLGGIRTGELFF. The DNA for the CDR3 is TGTGCCAGCAGTTTAGGGGGGATACGCACCGGGGAGCTGTTTTTT.

The chain links TRBV11-2 to TRBJ1-1; D not certain. This CDR3 has 18 amino acids. V was pared by 3 bases and J by 0 bases, with 20 bases between. Germline V CDR1 and CDR2: SGHAT, FQNNGV. The CDR3 nucleotides are TGTGCCAGCAGCTTTTGGGCCGGGGTGGGAGCTTTGAACACTGAAGCTTTCTTT. Translated: CASSFWAGVGALNTEAFF.

This chain uses TRBV2 with TRBJ1-1; maybe TRBD1 (6 bases). V lost 7 bases and J lost 4, with 16 bases in between. This CDR3 is 14 amino acids long. The V gene's germline CDR1 is SNHLY and CDR2 FYNNEI. The CDR3 region is CASNLGQSLTEAFF. DNA for the CDR3: TGTGCCAGCAACCTTGGACAGTCCCTCACTGAAGCTTTCTTT. The variable domain in full, with the rest retrieved from reference TRBV2 and TRBJ1-1, is EPEVTQTPSHQVTQMGQEVILRCVPISNHLYFYWYRQILGQKVEFLVSFYNNEISEKSEIFDDQFSVERPDGSNFTLKIRSTKLEDSAMYFCASNLGQSLTEAFFGQGTRLTVV.

This chain joins TRBV6-5 and TRBJ2-2, with D perhaps TRBD2 (5 bases). Trimming stripped 7 bases from V and 4 bases from J, with 10 bases between. CDR1 is MNHEY, CDR2 SVGAGI, per germline. The CDR3 covers 13 residues. DNA of the CDR3: TGTGCCAGCATTCGGGGTACCACCGGGGAGCTGTTTTTT. It encodes CASIRGTTGELFF.

CDR3 in DNA: TGTGCCAGTAGTATACTGGGGCAGGGGGCGCTCAGCGGGGCGAACTCCTACGAGCAGTACTTC. Translated: CASSILGQGALSGANSYEQYF. V and J are TRBV19 and TRBJ2-7; tentative D call: TRBD1 (8 bases). This CDR3 is 21 amino acids long. Trimming took off 2 bases at V and 0 bases at J, with 29 bases between the two ends. In germline, CDR1 is LNHDA, CDR2 SQIVND (reference sequence). The full variable domain, with the rest looked up from reference TRBV19 and TRBJ2-7, is DGGITQSPKYLFRKEGQNVTLSCEQNLNHDAMYWYRQDPGQGLRLIYYSQIVNDFQKGDIAEGYSVSREKKESFPLTVTSAQKNPTAFYLCASSILGQGALSGANSYEQYFGPGTRLTVT.

The rearrangement links TRBV5-1 to TRBJ1-3; 8 nucleotides agree with TRBD1. In germline, CDR1 is SGHRS, CDR2 YFSETQ. V lost 3 bases to trimming and J lost 4 bases; unmatched junction nucleotides: 6. This CDR3 region has 15 residues. The CDR3 DNA sequence: TGCGCCAGCAGCTGGGCAGGGGGCGCCGGAAACACCATATATTTT. This sequence encodes CASSWAGGAGNTIYF.

The chain links TRBV9 to TRBJ1-5; the D gene is possibly TRBD1 (6 bases). CDR1 is SGDLS and CDR2 is YYNGEE in the germline V gene. V was cut by 0 bases and J by 7 bases, with 11 bases left in between. The CDR3 spans 14 residues. The CDR3 is CASSVAGAGQPQHF. The CDR3 DNA reads as TGTGCCAGCAGCGTAGCAGGGGCAGGGCAGCCCCAGCATTTT. Together with reference TRBV9 and TRBJ1-5, the CDR3 gives the full variable domain: DSGVTQTPKHLITATGQRVTLRCSPRSGDLSVYWYQQSLDQGLQFLIQYYNGEERAKGNILERFSAQQFPDLHSELNLSSLELGDSALYFCASSVAGAGQPQHFGDGTRLSIL.

The chain recombines TRBV6-5 with TRBJ2-3, with TRBD1 identical over 8 bases. The CDR3 extends over 13 amino acids. Per germline, CDR1 MNHEY and CDR2 SVGAGI. V shed 8 bases and J 1 base; nucleotides not matched to a gene: 2. The CDR3 DNA reads TGTGCCAGCCAGGGGGCTGGCACAGATACGCAGTATTTT. It codes for CASQGAGTDTQYF.

The genes are TRBV23-1 and TRBJ2-5; 11 nucleotides line up with TRBD1. TRBV23-1 carries the ORF label, with uncertain function. The J segment lost 5 bases and the V segment lost 3 bases, leaving 5 bases of the junction unmatched. The length of the CDR3 is 15 residues. CDR3 amino acids: CASSQGTGGVETQYF. The CDR3 DNA is TGCGCCAGCAGTCAGGGGACAGGGGGGGTGGAGACCCAGTACTTC.

The J gene is TRBJ2-7, the V gene TRBV28; possibly TRBD1 for D (5 bases). Germline V gene lookup returns CDR1 MDHEN and CDR2 SYDVKM. Between the trimmed V and J ends, which lost 2 bases and 6 bases, there was a span of 11 bases. This CDR3 contains 13 residues. The CDR3 nucleotides are TGTGCCAGCAGTTTAAGCAGGGCTGGCGAGCAGTACTTC. Translating it yields CASSLSRAGEQYF.

This chain joins TRBV10-2 and TRBJ2-7, with 7 bases identical to TRBD2. This CDR3 is built from 16 residues. With 7 bases clipped from V and 0 bases from J, the junction kept 12 bases outside the gene matches. Germline loops: CDR1 WSHSY, CDR2 SAAADI. The CDR3 DNA sequence: TGCGCCAGCATGGCCGGCGGGGGACTGGTCTCCTACGAGCAGTACTTC. It translates to CASMAGGGLVSYEQYF.

This chain connects TRBV27 to TRBJ2-2; D not certain. This CDR3 contains 14 residues. CDR1 MNHEY and CDR2 SMNVEV come from the germline V gene (reference sequence). V lost 3 bases and J lost 6, with 11 bases in between. The DNA of the CDR3 is TGTGCCAGCAGTTTGGCGGTTTTCGCCGGGGAGCTGTTTTTT. Translation gives CASSLAVFAGELFF.

The V gene is TRBV20-1, the J gene TRBJ2-7; 9 positions match TRBD1. The CDR3 runs 15 residues. The V segment lost 3 bases and the J segment 1 base; nucleotides outside the gene matches: 7. Germline V gene data show CDR1 as DFQATT and CDR2 as SNEGSKA (reference sequence). As DNA, the CDR3 is TGCAGTGCTAGTTCCCCAGACAGGGGGTCCTACGAGCAGTACTTC. Translated: CSASSPDRGSYEQYF.

V gene TRBV21-1 combines with J gene TRBJ2-3; TRBD2, the D gene given by the table, was not confirmed from the DNA. TRBV21-1 is recorded as a pseudogene. This CDR3 is built from 18 residues. CDR3 sequence (DNA): TGTGCCAGCAGCAAAGAGGTGGGGCGGGACGGAAACACAGATACGCAGTATTTT. Its translation is CASSKEVGRDGNTDTQYF.

This chain links TRBV20-1 with TRBJ1-2; D is ambiguous. This CDR3 contains 11 residues. From germline, CDR1 is DFQATT and CDR2 SNEGSKA (reference sequence). The V end lost 1 base, the J end lost 8 bases, and 8 bases lay between the germline ends. DNA of the CDR3: TGCAGTGCTAGAGGGTTAGCCGGCTACACCTTC. Translated, it gives CSARGLAGYTF.

The chain recombines TRBV11-2 with TRBJ2-1; D gene ambiguous. This CDR3 spans 14 amino acids. Germline loops: CDR1 SGHAT, CDR2 FQNNGV. V was shortened by 0 bases and J by 7 bases, with 10 bases between the two germline ends. The CDR3 bases are TGTGCCAGCAGCTTAGATCTGAGCCTAAATGAGCAGTTCTTC. Protein sequence: CASSLDLSLNEQFF.

The chain joins TRBV6-1 to TRBJ2-3, with TRBD2 matching 11 bases. CDR1 and CDR2 (germline): MNHNS, SASEGT. This CDR3 comprises 17 residues. With 3 bases clipped from V and 3 bases from J, the junction kept 8 bases outside the gene matches. Here the CDR3 DNA reads TGTGCCAGCAGTGAGTGGGGACTAGCGGCGGATACAGATACGCAGTATTTT. It is translated as CASSEWGLAADTDTQYF.

The CDR3 region is CASSSSDRVNTEAFF. In DNA, the CDR3 is TGTGCCAGCAGCTCCTCCGACAGGGTGAACACTGAAGCTTTCTTT. The gene calls are TRBV7-2 and TRBJ1-1; 7 positions match TRBD1. Trimming removed 4 bases from V and 0 bases from J; junction bases left unmatched: 5. CDR3 size: 15 residues. Germline CDR1 SGHTA, CDR2 FQGNSA.

This CDR3 reads CSVEGGTGATDTQYF. CDR3 DNA sequence: TGCAGCGTTGAGGGAGGGACAGGGGCGACAGATACGCAGTATTTT. The chain has TRBV29-1 and TRBJ2-3; 10 bases align to TRBD1. There are 15 residues in the CDR3. Trimming took 3 bases from V and 3 from J; bases not matched to a gene: 6. Germline assignment: CDR1 SQVTM and CDR2 ANQGSEA.

This chain links TRBV6-1 with TRBJ1-6, with no clear D. The V and J ends lost 2 bases and 2 bases respectively, with 13 bases between them. Germline assignment: CDR1 MNHNS and CDR2 SASEGT. This CDR3 is built from 17 residues. The CDR3 loop is CASSEPNSRTYNSPLHF. The CDR3 region has the DNA TGTGCCAGCAGTGAACCTAACTCGCGGACCTATAATTCACCCCTCCACTTT.

The chain is built from TRBV30 and TRBJ1-5; the match to TRBD1 covers 7 bases. The CDR3 covers 15 residues. J gave up 5 bases and V 0 bases, and 7 bases lay outside the gene matches. From germline, CDR1 is GTSNPN and CDR2 SVGIG (reference sequence). CDR3 loop: CAWSVGQVSHQPQHF. In DNA, the CDR3 is TGTGCCTGGAGTGTAGGACAGGTCAGTCATCAGCCCCAGCATTTT.